The rows below give T cell receptor beta chains drawn from one sample of a study of vaccination and CD4 T cells after COVID-19. No cognate antigen is known for these TCRs. One entry per CDR3 protein results from TCRdb running MiXCR on the PCR reads. The sample yields approximately 12,000 distinct CDR3 sequences, roughly 56% seen once. Input material: CD4+ T cells from blood, cultured in vitro. These receptors were collected from a human donor who had recovered from COVID-19. CDR3s include the opening cysteine and the closing phenylalanine or tryptophan. The order of the fields is V gene, J gene, D gene, clone size, CDR3 DNA, CDR3 protein. D genes are given only for firm matches. The size entry is marked missing in some rows and otherwise reads once, few, many or a size class.

TRBV20-1	TRBJ1-5	TRBD1	-	TGCAGTGCTGAGGACAGGGGGTTTGGTCAGCCCCAGCATTTT	CSAEDRGFGQPQHF
TRBV3-1	TRBJ1-2	-	-	TGTGCCAGCAGCCGAGATTGGGGGGGAGGTGGCTACACCTTC	CASSRDWGGGGYTF
TRBV7-9	TRBJ2-3	-	-	TGTGCCAGCAGCTTTGGCGGGAATCCCACAGATACGCAGTATTTT	CASSFGGNPTDTQYF
TRBV7-6	TRBJ2-1	TRBD2	-	TGTGCCAGCAGCTTAGTTGTACTAGCGGGAGTCAATGAGCAGTTCTTC	CASSLVVLAGVNEQFF
TRBV5-5	TRBJ1-2	-	-	TGTGCCAGCAGCTTTGGGGGGGACTATGGCTACACCTTC	CASSFGGDYGYTF
TRBV28	TRBJ1-5	-	-	TGTGCCAGCAGTTTGAGGTCGGAGACAGATAGCAATCAGCCCCAGCATTTT	CASSLRSETDSNQPQHF
TRBV6-1	TRBJ2-5	TRBD2	few	TGTGCCAGCAGATTAGAGTTAGCGGGGCAAGAGACCCAGTACTTC	CASRLELAGQETQYF
TRBV6-1	TRBJ2-1	-	-	TGTGCCAGCACCCACGGTACCGGTGAGCAGTTCTTC	CASTHGTGEQFF
TRBV6-5	TRBJ2-7	TRBD2	-	TGTGCCAGCAGTTACCCTAGCGGGAGGCCGTCTCTCGAGCAGTACTTC	CASSYPSGRPSLEQYF
TRBV6-5	TRBJ2-3	-	-	TGTGCCAGCAGTTATGGGGACGGCACAGATACGCAGTATTTT	CASSYGDGTDTQYF
TRBV6-1	TRBJ1-6	-	few	TGTGCCAGCACCCAACTGCAGAGCTCCTATAATTCACCCCTCCACTTT	CASTQLQSSYNSPLHF
TRBV20-1	TRBJ2-3	TRBD2	few	TGCAGTGCTAGAATATCTAGCGGGAGGGCCAAAGATACGCAGTATTTT	CSARISSGRAKDTQYF
TRBV7-9	TRBJ2-1	TRBD2	-	TGTGCCAGCAGCTCCAGTAGCGGGAGGGATTCGCATGAGCAGTTCTTC	CASSSSSGRDSHEQFF
TRBV20-1	TRBJ1-1	-	-	TGCAGTGCTAGAGGATCTACTAACACTGAAGCTTTCTTT	CSARGSTNTEAFF
TRBV7-6	TRBJ1-6	-	few	TGTGCCAGCAGCGCAGACAGGCAGTACGGTCCCCTCCACTTT	CASSADRQYGPLHF
TRBV27	TRBJ1-2	-	-	TGTGCCAGCGGTTTGCTACAGGGCCATGGCTACACCTTC	CASGLLQGHGYTF
TRBV20-1	TRBJ2-1	-	-	TGCAGTCCTAAAAAAGGTGTTTCGGGCAGGGGCTATTACAATGAGCAGTTCTTC	CSPKKGVSGRGYYNEQFF
TRBV6-1	TRBJ1-5	-	few	TGTGCCAGCATGAGAGGGAGCTCGGCGCTAGGCCCCCCTCAGCCCCAGCATTTT	CASMRGSSALGPPQPQHF
TRBV11-3	TRBJ1-1	-	-	TGTGCCAGCAGCTTAGATGGAAGGGGCGGAAGTACTGAAGCTTTCTTT	CASSLDGRGGSTEAFF
TRBV7-6	TRBJ2-7	-	-	TGTGCCAGCAGCTTAGCATCTGGGGACGAGCAGTACTTC	CASSLASGDEQYF
TRBV6-1	TRBJ2-7	-	-	TGTGCCAGCAGTGGGGGACTCACTCCCTCCTACGAGCAGTACTTC	CASSGGLTPSYEQYF
TRBV27	TRBJ2-7	-	few	TGTGCCAGCAGCTACCTCTCCTACGAGCAGTACTTC	CASSYLSYEQYF
TRBV7-2	TRBJ2-1	TRBD2	few	TGTGCCAGCAGCCCGGGACTAGTCGTCTACAATGAGCAGTTCTTC	CASSPGLVVYNEQFF
TRBV25-1	TRBJ1-1	-	-	TGTGCCAGCAGTGAATCGGGCAGGGCATTTTACACTGAAGCTTTCTTT	CASSESGRAFYTEAFF
TRBV24-1	TRBJ1-2	-	-	TGTGCCACCAGCGCCAGGGCACTCTCTCGGATGGGTGGCTACACCTTC	CATSARALSRMGGYTF
TRBV6-5	TRBJ1-1	-	-	TGTGCCAGCAGTTACAACAGTGAAGCTTTCTTT	CASSYNSEAFF
TRBV20-1	TRBJ2-7	TRBD1	-	TGCAGTGCTAGAGTCGGGCAGGGACAGGGGTACGAGCAGTACTTC	CSARVGQGQGYEQYF
TRBV15	TRBJ2-2	TRBD2	-	TGTGCCACCAGCTCAGCGGGAGTTTCAACCGGGGAGCTGTTTTTT	CATSSAGVSTGELFF
TRBV15	TRBJ1-1	-	-	TGTGCCACCAGCAGAGGAGGGGGTGGCACTGAAGCTTTCTTT	CATSRGGGGTEAFF
TRBV27	TRBJ1-2	TRBD1	medium-sized	TGTGCCAGCAGTCCCCGACAGGGTAACTATGGCTACACCTTC	CASSPRQGNYGYTF
TRBV11-2	TRBJ1-2	-	-	TGTGCCAGCAGCTCAGGGACGTTCATCGACTATGGCTACACCTTC	CASSSGTFIDYGYTF
TRBV7-3	TRBJ2-1	-	-	TGTGCCAGCAGCTCAATGACGGGAGTGGGTAATGAGCAGTTCTTC	CASSSMTGVGNEQFF
TRBV7-8	TRBJ2-7	TRBD1	few	TGTGCCAGCAGCTTAGGACAGGGGCCGTTCTACGAGCAGTACTTC	CASSLGQGPFYEQYF
TRBV20-1	TRBJ2-2	-	-	TGCAGTGCTAGAGCGGAGACGAACACCGGGGAGCTGTTTTTT	CSARAETNTGELFF
TRBV6-1	TRBJ2-7	-	few	TGTGCCAGCAGAGCACAGGGATACGAGCAGTACTTC	CASRAQGYEQYF
TRBV27	TRBJ2-7	-	few	TGTGCCAGCAGTTTTAGGGGGGCGCGAAATGGCGAGCAGTACTTC	CASSFRGARNGEQYF
TRBV12-3/TRBV12-4	TRBJ2-3	-	-	TGTGCCAGCAGTTGGGGGGTTTCAGATACGCAGTATTTT	CASSWGVSDTQYF
TRBV20-1	TRBJ2-2	-	few	TGCAGTGCTAGTAATCCGGGGGAGACCGGGGAGCTGTTTTTT	CSASNPGETGELFF
TRBV20-1	TRBJ2-3	-	-	TGCAGTGCTACCAAGACAGATACGCAGTATTTT	CSATKTDTQYF
TRBV6-1	TRBJ2-3	-	few	TGTGCCAGCAGTGGACTTATGGCCACAGATACGCAGTATTTT	CASSGLMATDTQYF
TRBV7-3	TRBJ2-1	-	-	TGTGCCAGCAGCTTGAGGCGGAGGGCCCTACAGGGTGAGCAGTTCTTC	CASSLRRRALQGEQFF
TRBV7-9	TRBJ1-4	TRBD1	-	TGTGCCAGCAGCACCTCCGGGACAGGGACTAATGAAAAACTGTTTTTT	CASSTSGTGTNEKLFF
TRBV7-3	TRBJ1-6	-	-	TGTGCCAGCAGCTTAGAGGGAGGCACATCACCCCTCCACTTT	CASSLEGGTSPLHF
TRBV9	TRBJ1-2	-	-	TGTGCCAGCAGCCCCGACCTCCATGGCTACACCTTC	CASSPDLHGYTF
TRBV24-1	TRBJ2-5	TRBD2	-	TGTGCCACCAGTGAGGGGGGTAGCGGGAGCCTCCAAGAGACCCAGTACTTC	CATSEGGSGSLQETQYF
TRBV12-3/TRBV12-4	TRBJ1-5	-	-	TGTGCCAGCAGTTTATCAGGTGGGGGGGCGGGCAGCAATCAGCCCCAGCATTTT	CASSLSGGGAGSNQPQHF
TRBV28	TRBJ1-3	-	-	TGTGCCAGCAGTTTGACAGTCACTGGAAACACCATATATTTT	CASSLTVTGNTIYF
TRBV11-2	TRBJ2-7	-	-	TGTGCCAGCAGCTTAGAGGGGTACGAGCAGTACTTC	CASSLEGYEQYF
TRBV2	TRBJ2-2	-	few	TGTGCCAGCCGGAGGGCTGTTGGGCAAGTCGGGGAGCTGTTTTTT	CASRRAVGQVGELFF
TRBV10-3	TRBJ1-2	-	-	TGTGCCATCAGTGACCCCAACAGTCCCCGACTCTATGGCTACACCTTC	CAISDPNSPRLYGYTF
TRBV30	TRBJ1-2	-	few	TGTGCCTGGAGTGTTTCAGACGGCTATGGCTACACCTTC	CAWSVSDGYGYTF
TRBV6-1	TRBJ2-2	TRBD2	-	TGTGCCAGCAGTCCTCAACTAGCGGGTACCGGGGAGCTGTTTTTT	CASSPQLAGTGELFF
TRBV4-1	TRBJ2-3	TRBD2	-	TGCGCCAGCAGCCAAGGTGGTAGCGGGAGAGCAGATACGCAGTATTTT	CASSQGGSGRADTQYF
TRBV20-1	TRBJ2-1	TRBD2	-	TGCAGTGCTCTAGTTCGAGCGGGAGCGGGGTACAATGAGCAGTTCTTC	CSALVRAGAGYNEQFF
TRBV6-1	TRBJ2-7	-	-	TGTGCCAGCATACGGACAGACTCCTACGAGCAGTACTTC	CASIRTDSYEQYF
TRBV7-2	TRBJ2-7	-	-	TGTGCCAGCAGCTTAGCGCGATCCTACGAGCAGTACTTC	CASSLARSYEQYF
TRBV9	TRBJ2-5	-	-	TGTGCCAGCAGCCCGATAGTCGGGAGTTCCTCCCCGTACCAAGAGACCCAGTACTTC	CASSPIVGSSSPYQETQYF
TRBV10-2	TRBJ2-7	-	-	TGCGCCAGCAAGTCCGGCTCCTACGAGCAGTACTTC	CASKSGSYEQYF